Listed below are T cell receptor beta chains from one sample, sequenced in a study of blood T cells in healthy people across ages. TCRdb reprocessed the 5' RACE reads with MiXCR, giving one entry per CDR3 protein. The table has about 1.4 million distinct CDR3 sequences, approximately 59% seen once; the top ten hold approximately 7%. The sample taken for sequencing was blood. The receptors were gathered from a man aged 18 to 30 in good health. The CDR3 runs from the conserved cysteine through the conserved F or W. The D gene is left open where the match is weak. Size tells how often a clone was seen (once, few, many) or the class of an expanded clone, and some rows leave it out.

J gene | V gene | clone size | D gene | CDR3 DNA | CDR3 protein
TRBJ2-1 | TRBV4-1 | . | TRBD2 | TGCGCCAGCAGCCAAGATCGACCTAGCGGCTACAATGAGCAGTTCTTC | CASSQDRPSGYNEQFF
TRBJ1-6 | TRBV20-1 | few | . | TGCAGCTCCCCGCGTGGGTTGAATTCACCCCTCCACTTT | CSSPRGLNSPLHF
TRBJ2-1 | TRBV7-9 | . | . | TGTGCCAGCAGCTTAAGCGGAACCTTTAGCTATGAGCAGTTCTTC | CASSLSGTFSYEQFF
TRBJ2-3 | TRBV7-2 | . | TRBD2 | TGTGCCAGCAGCCCCGGGCGGGGGGTCGCAGATACGCAGTATTTT | CASSPGRGVADTQYF
TRBJ1-4 | TRBV7-9 | . | . | TGTGCCAGCAGCTTCTGGGACTCTGAAAAACTGTTTTTT | CASSFWDSEKLFF
TRBJ1-1 | TRBV20-1 | few | . | TGCAGTGCTAGGGGGGGGTTTGACACTGAAGCTTTCTTT | CSARGGFDTEAFF
TRBJ1-2 | TRBV4-1 | few | . | TGCGCCAGCAGTCCGCAACCCGGACTCCCTTCAGATGGCTACACCTTC | CASSPQPGLPSDGYTF
TRBJ2-1 | TRBV3-1 | . | . | TGTGCCAGCAGCCAAGTGCCTCAGGGGAGGGGCGATGAGCAGTTCTTC | CASSQVPQGRGDEQFF
TRBJ1-1 | TRBV5-1 | . | . | TGCGCCAGCAGCACTATCCCCGCATGGAACACTGAAGCTTTCTTT | CASSTIPAWNTEAFF
TRBJ2-1 | TRBV25-1 | . | TRBD1 | TGTGCCAGCAGTTCCTTAACAGGGGCCTCCCAGTTCTTC | CASSSLTGASQFF
TRBJ2-5 | TRBV6-5 | . | TRBD1 | TGTGCCAGCAGGTCGAGAAGGGGGCGCGGGGAGACCCAGTACTTC | CASRSRRGRGETQYF
TRBJ2-7 | TRBV30 | few | . | TGTGCCTGGAGTGGGGCAGGGGCCTACGAGCAGTACTTC | CAWSGAGAYEQYF
TRBJ2-7 | TRBV7-9 | . | TRBD2 | TGTGCCAGCAGCCCTTCAGCGGGGAAGGTCGGCGAGCAGTACTTC | CASSPSAGKVGEQYF
TRBJ2-5 | TRBV29-1 | . | TRBD1 | TGCAGCGTTGAGGTGGGACAGGGAGCCTACAATGAGCAGTACTTC | CSVEVGQGAYNEQYF
TRBJ2-1 | TRBV7-9 | . | . | TGTGCCAGCAGCCCCTTGGCGCCGGAGCAGTTCTTC | CASSPLAPEQFF
TRBJ2-6 | TRBV4-1 | . | TRBD1 | TGCGCCAGCAGCCAGACGCTCCGGGACAGAGACTCTGGGGCCAACGTCCTGACTTTC | CASSQTLRDRDSGANVLTF
TRBJ2-3 | TRBV30 | . | . | TGTGCCTGGAGTGTAAGGCGAGGAGATACGCAGTATTTT | CAWSVRRGDTQYF
TRBJ2-1 | TRBV15 | . | . | TGTGCCACCAGCAGAGTTCGCCTGCGGGCGGATGAGCAGTTCTTC | CATSRVRLRADEQFF
TRBJ2-5 | TRBV15 | . | TRBD1 | TGTGCCACCAGCAGAGATCTCGGGACAGTCTGGGAGACCCAGTACTTC | CATSRDLGTVWETQYF
TRBJ2-5 | TRBV20-1 | few | TRBD2 | TGCAGTGCTAGAGGGGAGGGCAGAGAACAAGAGACCCAGTACTTC | CSARGEGREQETQYF
TRBJ1-1 | TRBV2 | . | . | TGTGCCAGCAGACTGAGACCGGGGGGCACTGAAGCTTTCTTT | CASRLRPGGTEAFF
TRBJ2-3 | TRBV7-2 | . | TRBD1 | TGTGCCAGCGTTACGTCTCGACAGGGTACGCAGTATTTT | CASVTSRQGTQYF
TRBJ2-1 | TRBV6-5 | once | . | TGTGCCAGCAGTTTTGTCGAGTACGATGAGCAGTTCTTC | CASSFVEYDEQFF
TRBJ1-2 | TRBV18 | . | . | TGTGCCAGCTCACCGGGATTTAACTATGGCTACACCTTC | CASSPGFNYGYTF